The sequence of this TCR beta chain was determined in a study of blood T cells in healthy people across ages. Trimming stripped 3 bases from V and 10 bases from J, with 22 bases between. Germline CDR1 MGHRA, CDR2 YSYEKL. The CDR3 contains 16 residues. Primed by a sample-barcoded 5' primer and a J-beta primer mix, a second PCR proceeded for 7 to 11 cycles. Through a template-switch adaptor with 12 random nucleotides, each cDNA molecule received a tag. TCRdb reprocessed the 5' RACE reads with MiXCR, giving one entry per CDR3 protein. Seen here are hundreds of thousands of distinct CDR3 sequences, under 65% observed once, and the top ten hold roughly 34%.

This TCR came from a man between 60 and 75 years old in good health. Input material: blood. The chain couples TRBV4-1 to TRBJ1-5, with D possibly TRBD1 on 5 matching bases. CDR3 loop: CASSQIDAGPPDPQHF. In nucleotides, the CDR3 is TGCGCCAGCAGCCAGATCGACGCAGGGCCCCCGGACCCCCAGCATTTT.